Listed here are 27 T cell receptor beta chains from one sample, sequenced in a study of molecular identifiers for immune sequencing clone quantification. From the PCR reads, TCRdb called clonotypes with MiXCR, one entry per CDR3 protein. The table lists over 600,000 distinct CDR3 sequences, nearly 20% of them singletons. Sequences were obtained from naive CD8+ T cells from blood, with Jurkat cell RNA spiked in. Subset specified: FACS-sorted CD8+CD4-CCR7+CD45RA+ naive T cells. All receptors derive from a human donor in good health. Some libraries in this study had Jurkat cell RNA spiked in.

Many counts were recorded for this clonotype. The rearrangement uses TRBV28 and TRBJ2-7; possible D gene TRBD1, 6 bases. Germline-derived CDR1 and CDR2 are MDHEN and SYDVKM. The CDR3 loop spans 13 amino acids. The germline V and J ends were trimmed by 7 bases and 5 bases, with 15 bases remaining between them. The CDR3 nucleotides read TGTGCCAGCAAAAAGCCAGGGGCCCACGAGCAGTACTTC. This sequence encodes CASKKPGAHEQYF.

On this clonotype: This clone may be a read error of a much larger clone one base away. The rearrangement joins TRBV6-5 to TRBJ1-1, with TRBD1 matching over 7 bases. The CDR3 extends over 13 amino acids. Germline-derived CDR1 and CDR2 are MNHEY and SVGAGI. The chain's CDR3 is CASSYHRGSEASF. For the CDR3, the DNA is TGTGCCAGCAGTTACCACAGGGGAAGTGAAGCTTCCTTT.

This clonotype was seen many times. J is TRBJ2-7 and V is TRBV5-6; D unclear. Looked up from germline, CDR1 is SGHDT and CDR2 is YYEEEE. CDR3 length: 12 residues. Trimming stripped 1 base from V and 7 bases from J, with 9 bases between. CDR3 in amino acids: CASSLMGREQYF. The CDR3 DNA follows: TGTGCCAGCAGCTTGATGGGTCGGGAGCAGTACTTC.

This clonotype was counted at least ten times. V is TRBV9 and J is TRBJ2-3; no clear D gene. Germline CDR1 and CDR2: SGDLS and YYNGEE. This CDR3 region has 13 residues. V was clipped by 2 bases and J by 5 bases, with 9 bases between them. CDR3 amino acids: CASSVSYQDTQYF. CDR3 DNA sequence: TGTGCCAGCAGCGTTAGCTATCAAGATACGCAGTATTTT. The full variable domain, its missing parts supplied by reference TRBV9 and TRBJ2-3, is DSGVTQTPKHLITATGQRVTLRCSPRSGDLSVYWYQQSLDQGLQFLIQYYNGEERAKGNILERFSAQQFPDLHSELNLSSLELGDSALYFCASSVSYQDTQYFGPGTRLTVL.

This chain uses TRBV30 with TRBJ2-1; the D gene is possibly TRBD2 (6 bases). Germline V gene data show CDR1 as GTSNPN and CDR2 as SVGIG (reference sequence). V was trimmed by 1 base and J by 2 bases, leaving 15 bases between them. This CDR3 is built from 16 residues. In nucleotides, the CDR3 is TGTGCCTGGAGTGGGGGGGATGGCGGAACCTACAATGAGCAGTTCTTC. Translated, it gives CAWSGGDGGTYNEQFF.

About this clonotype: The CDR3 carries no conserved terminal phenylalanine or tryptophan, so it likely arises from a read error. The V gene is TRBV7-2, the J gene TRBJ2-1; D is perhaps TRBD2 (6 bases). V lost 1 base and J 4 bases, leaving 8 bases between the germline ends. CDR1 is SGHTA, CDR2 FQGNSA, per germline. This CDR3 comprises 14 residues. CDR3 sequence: CASSLDGGYNEQFL. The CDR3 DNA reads TGTGCCAGCAGCTTAGATGGGGGGTACAATGAGCAGTTCCTC.

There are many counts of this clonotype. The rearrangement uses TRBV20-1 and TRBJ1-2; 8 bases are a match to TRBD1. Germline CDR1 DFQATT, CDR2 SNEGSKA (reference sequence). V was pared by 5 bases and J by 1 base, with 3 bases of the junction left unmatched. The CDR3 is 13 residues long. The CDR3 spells CSAQTGDNYGYTF. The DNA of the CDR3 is TGCAGTGCTCAGACAGGGGATAACTATGGCTACACCTTC.

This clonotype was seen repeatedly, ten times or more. The CDR3 DNA is TGTGCCAGCAGCCCGACTAGCGGGATTCCAGATACGCAGTATTTT. Residues: CASSPTSGIPDTQYF. The J gene is TRBJ2-3, the V gene TRBV3-1, with 11 bases lining up with TRBD2. The germline V gene encodes CDR1 LGHDT and CDR2 YNNKEL (reference sequence). The V segment lost 4 bases and the J segment 4 bases; nucleotides outside the gene matches: 4. The CDR3 spans 15 residues.

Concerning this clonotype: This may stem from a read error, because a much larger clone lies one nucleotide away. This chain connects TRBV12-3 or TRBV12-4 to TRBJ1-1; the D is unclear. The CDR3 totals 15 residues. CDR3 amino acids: CAGSNPLTGNAEAFF. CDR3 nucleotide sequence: TGTGCCGGCAGTAATCCTCTAACGGGGAACGCTGAAGCTTTCTTT.

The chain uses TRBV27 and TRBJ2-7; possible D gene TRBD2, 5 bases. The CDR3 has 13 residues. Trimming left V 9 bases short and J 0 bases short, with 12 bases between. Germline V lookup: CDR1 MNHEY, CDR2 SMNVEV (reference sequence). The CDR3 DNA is TGTGCCAGTAGGGAGCGTCCCTCCTACGAGCAGTACTTC. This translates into CASRERPSYEQYF.

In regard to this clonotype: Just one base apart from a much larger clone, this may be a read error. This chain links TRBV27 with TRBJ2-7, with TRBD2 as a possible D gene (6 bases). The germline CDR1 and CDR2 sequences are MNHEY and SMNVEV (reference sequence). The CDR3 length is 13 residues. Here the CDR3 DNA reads TGTGCCTCCGGGGGACTTGCGTCCTACGGGCAGTACTTC. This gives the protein CASGGLASYGQYF.

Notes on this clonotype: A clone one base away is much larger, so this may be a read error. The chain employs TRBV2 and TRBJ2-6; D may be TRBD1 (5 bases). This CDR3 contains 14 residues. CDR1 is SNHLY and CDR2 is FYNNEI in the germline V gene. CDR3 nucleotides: TGTGCCAGCAGTGAGGGTGGTGGGGCCAACGTCCCGACTTTC. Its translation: CASSEGGGANVPTF.

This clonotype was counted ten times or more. Here the CDR3 reads CASSLASPAEQFF. CDR3 nucleotide sequence: TGTGCCAGCAGCTTGGCGAGCCCCGCTGAGCAGTTCTTC. The genes are TRBV5-8 and TRBJ2-1; D unclear. CDR3 length: 13 amino acids. V gave up 0 bases and J gave up 9 bases, with 10 bases separating them. Germline V lookup: CDR1 SGHTS, CDR2 YDEGEE.

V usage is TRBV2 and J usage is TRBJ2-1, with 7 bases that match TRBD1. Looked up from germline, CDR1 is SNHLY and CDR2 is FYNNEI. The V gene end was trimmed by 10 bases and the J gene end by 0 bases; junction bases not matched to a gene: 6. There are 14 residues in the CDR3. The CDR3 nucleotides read TGTGCCACCCCTCGGGACAGCTCCTACAATGAGCAGTTCTTC. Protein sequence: CATPRDSSYNEQFF.

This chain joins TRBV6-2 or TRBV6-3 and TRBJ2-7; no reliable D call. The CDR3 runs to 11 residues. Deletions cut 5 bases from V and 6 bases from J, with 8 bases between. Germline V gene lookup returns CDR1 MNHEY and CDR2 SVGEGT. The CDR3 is CASSTACEQYF. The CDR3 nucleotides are TGTGCCAGCAGTACCGCCTGCGAGCAGTACTTC.

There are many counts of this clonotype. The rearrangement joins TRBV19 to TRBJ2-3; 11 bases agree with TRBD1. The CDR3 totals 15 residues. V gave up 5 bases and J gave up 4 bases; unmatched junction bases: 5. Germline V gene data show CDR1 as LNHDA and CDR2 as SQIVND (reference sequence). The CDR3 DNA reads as TGTGCCAGTAGTGGACAGGGGGCTTTTCCAGATACGCAGTATTTT. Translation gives CASSGQGAFPDTQYF.

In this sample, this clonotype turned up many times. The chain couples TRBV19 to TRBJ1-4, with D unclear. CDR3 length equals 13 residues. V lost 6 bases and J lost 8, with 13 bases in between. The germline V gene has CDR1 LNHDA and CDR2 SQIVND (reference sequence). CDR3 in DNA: TGTGCCAGTAGCCTATGGGAAGGGGAAAAACTGTTTTTT. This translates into CASSLWEGEKLFF.

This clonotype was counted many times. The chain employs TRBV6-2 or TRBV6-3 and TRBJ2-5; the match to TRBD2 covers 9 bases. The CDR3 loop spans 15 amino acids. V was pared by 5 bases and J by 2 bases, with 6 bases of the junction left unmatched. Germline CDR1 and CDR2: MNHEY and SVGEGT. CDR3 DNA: TGTGCCAGCAGTGAGGGGACTAGCAGGCAAGAGACCCAGTACTTC. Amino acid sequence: CASSEGTSRQETQYF.

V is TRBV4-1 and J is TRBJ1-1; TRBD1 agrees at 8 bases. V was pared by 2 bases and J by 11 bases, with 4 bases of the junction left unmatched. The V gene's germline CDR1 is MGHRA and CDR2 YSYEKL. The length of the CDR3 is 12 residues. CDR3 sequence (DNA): TGCGCCAGCAGCCAACGGACAGGGACGGCTTTCTTT. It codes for CASSQRTGTAFF.

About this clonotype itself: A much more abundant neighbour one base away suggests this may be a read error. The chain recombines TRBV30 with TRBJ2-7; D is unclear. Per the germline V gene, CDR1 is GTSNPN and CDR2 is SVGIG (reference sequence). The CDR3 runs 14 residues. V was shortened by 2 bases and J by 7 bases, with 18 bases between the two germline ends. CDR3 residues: CAWSLVFAYNEQYF. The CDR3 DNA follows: TGTGCCTGGAGTCTAGTATTTGCCTACAATGAGCAGTACTTC.

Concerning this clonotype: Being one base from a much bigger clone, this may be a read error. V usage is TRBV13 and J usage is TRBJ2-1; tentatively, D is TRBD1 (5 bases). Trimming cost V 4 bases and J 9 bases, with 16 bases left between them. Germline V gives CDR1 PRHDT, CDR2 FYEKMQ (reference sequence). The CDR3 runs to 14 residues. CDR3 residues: CASSSLPGQSEQFF. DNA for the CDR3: TGTGCCAGCAGCTCCCTACCAGGACAAAGTGAGCAGTTCTTC.

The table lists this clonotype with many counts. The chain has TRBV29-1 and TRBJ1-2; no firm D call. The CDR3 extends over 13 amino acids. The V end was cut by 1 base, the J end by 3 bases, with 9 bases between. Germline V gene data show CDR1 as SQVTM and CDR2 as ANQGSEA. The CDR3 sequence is CSVEADGHYGYTF. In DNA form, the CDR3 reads TGCAGCGTTGAAGCGGACGGACACTATGGCTACACCTTC.

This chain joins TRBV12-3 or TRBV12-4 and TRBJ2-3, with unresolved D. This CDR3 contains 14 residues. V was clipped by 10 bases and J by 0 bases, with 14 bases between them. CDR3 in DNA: TGTGCCACCCTTATAGTGTTAAGCACAGATACGCAGTATTTT. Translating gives CATLIVLSTDTQYF.

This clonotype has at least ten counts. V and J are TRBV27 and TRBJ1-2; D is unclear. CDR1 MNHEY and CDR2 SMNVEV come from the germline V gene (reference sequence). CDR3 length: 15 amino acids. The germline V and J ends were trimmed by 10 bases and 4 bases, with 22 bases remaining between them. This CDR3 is CATKSSGQALYGYTF. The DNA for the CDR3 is TGTGCCACCAAATCCTCCGGGCAGGCCCTCTATGGCTACACCTTC.

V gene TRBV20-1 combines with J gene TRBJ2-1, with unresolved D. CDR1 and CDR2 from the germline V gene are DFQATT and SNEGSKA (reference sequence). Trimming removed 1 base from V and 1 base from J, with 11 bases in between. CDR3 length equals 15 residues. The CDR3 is CSARVRITSYNEQFF. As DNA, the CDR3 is TGCAGTGCTAGAGTCAGGATAACATCCTACAATGAGCAGTTCTTC.

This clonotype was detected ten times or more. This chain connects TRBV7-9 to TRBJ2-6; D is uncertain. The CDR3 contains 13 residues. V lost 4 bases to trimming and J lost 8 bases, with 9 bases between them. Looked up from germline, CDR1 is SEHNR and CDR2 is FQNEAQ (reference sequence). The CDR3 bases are TGTGCCAGCAGCTCCGTGGAATCCAACGTCCTGACTTTC. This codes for CASSSVESNVLTF. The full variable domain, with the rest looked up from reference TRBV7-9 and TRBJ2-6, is DTGVSQNPRHKITKRGQNVTFRCDPISEHNRLYWYRQTLGQGPEFLTYFQNEAQLEKSRLLSDRFSAERPKGSFSTLEIQRTEQGDSAMYLCASSSVESNVLTFGAGSRLTVL.

The CDR3 sequence: CASSLDLRRYEQYF. The CDR3, as DNA: TGTGCCAGCAGCCTTGACCTGAGGAGGTACGAGCAGTACTTC. This rearrangement joins TRBV7-2 to TRBJ2-7; TRBD2 might be the D (5 bases). Trimming stripped 5 bases from V and 4 bases from J, with 15 bases between. The CDR3 consists of 14 residues. Germline V gives CDR1 SGHTA, CDR2 FQGNSA.